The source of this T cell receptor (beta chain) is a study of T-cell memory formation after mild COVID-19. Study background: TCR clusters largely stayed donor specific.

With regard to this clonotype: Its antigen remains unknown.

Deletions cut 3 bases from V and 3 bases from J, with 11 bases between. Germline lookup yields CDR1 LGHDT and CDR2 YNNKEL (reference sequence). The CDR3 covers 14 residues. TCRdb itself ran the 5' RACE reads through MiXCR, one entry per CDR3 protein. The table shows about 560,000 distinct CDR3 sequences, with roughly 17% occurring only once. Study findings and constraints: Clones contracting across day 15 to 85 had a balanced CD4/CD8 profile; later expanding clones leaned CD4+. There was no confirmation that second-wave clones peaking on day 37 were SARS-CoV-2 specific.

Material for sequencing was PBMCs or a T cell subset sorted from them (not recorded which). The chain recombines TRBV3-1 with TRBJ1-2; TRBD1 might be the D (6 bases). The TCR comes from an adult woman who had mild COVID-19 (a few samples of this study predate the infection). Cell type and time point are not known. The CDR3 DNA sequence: TGTGCCAGCAGCCATACGGACAGCCACTATGGCTACACCTTC. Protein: CASSHTDSHYGYTF.